This T cell receptor beta chain was obtained from a study of radiotherapy plus CTLA-4 blockade in lung cancer. Study in general: Patients showed objective responses in about 20% of cases and disease control in less than 35%.

TCRdb's copy holds only in-frame clones and misses some; the assay was immunoSEQ multiplex PCR. The table lists 70,000 to 100,000 clones, 70% to 90% of them singletons. A remark on this clone: Its matching antigen is unknown.

In chemo-refractory metastatic non-small-cell lung cancer, patients got ipilimumab CTLA-4 blockade together with focal radiation. Study-wide results and caveats: Early clone dynamics of blood T cells, plus interferon-beta, reportedly predicted response best. In blood, after radiotherapy plus ipilimumab, tumor-derived TCR clones expanded.

Germline CDR1 reads LNHDA; CDR2 reads SQIVND (reference sequence). Unmatched junction bases numbered 15, after V lost 5 bases and J lost 5 bases. The CDR3 sequence is 18 residues long. V gene TRBV19 combines with J gene TRBJ1-1, with TRBD1 identical over 12 bases. Source: peripheral blood, taken from a patient treated with radiotherapy plus ipilimumab. The receptor was isolated from a human donor with non-small cell lung cancer who had a partial response to radiotherapy plus ipilimumab. The DNA for the CDR3 is TGTGCCAGTAGTTCGCTCTTGGGACAGGGGGCCCTATATACTGAAGCTTTCTTT. Its protein product is CASSSLLGQGALYTEAFF.